A single sample is the source of the 26 T cell receptor beta chains below, sequenced in a study of cytomegalovirus exposure and HLA in healthy donors (dated by TCRdb to 2015 to 2018). Library construction relied on the immunoSEQ multiplex PCR assay. For the multiplex PCR, a mixture combining 60 forward primers for TCR Vbeta segments and 13 reverse primers for TCR Jbeta segments was used. The clones in this table, taken by TCRdb from immuneACCESS, are in-frame only. Not every clone is retained; where verified, under half of the shortfall comes from an unresolved V gene, and the cause of the rest is unknown. In this sample the table shows over 65,000 clones, around 72% of which occur a single time. The ten largest make up almost 7.5% of the sample. The sequencing input was PBMCs. The source of these receptors is a woman aged 30 to 39 in good health and CMV-seropositive.

This clone came up once. The chain has TRBV11-2 and TRBJ2-5; 8 bases match TRBD2. CDR1 and CDR2 (germline): SGHAT, FQNNGV. With 3 bases clipped from V and 6 bases from J, the junction kept 9 bases outside the gene matches. The CDR3 has 15 residues. DNA of the CDR3: TGTGCCAGCAGCTTGCCGGGAGGGCGAACAAAGACCCAGTACTTC. Its protein is CASSLPGGRTKTQYF.

This clone was seen a few times. The chain has TRBV10-1 and TRBJ1-1; tentatively, D is TRBD1 (5 bases). Between the trimmed V and J ends, which lost 0 bases and 8 bases, there was a span of 10 bases. The CDR3 is made up of 13 amino acids. Per germline, CDR1 WNHNN and CDR2 SYGVQD (reference sequence). CDR3 in DNA: TGCGCCAGCAGTGAGTCAGGGCAGGGAGAAGCTTTCTTT. This translates into CASSESGQGEAFF.

The chain has TRBV5-1 and TRBJ2-3, with 11 bases identical to TRBD2. Trimming cost V 0 bases and J 6 bases; bases outside gene matches: 3. CDR3 length equals 15 residues. Germline loops: CDR1 SGHRS, CDR2 YFSETQ. The CDR3 sequence: CASSLVAGGGDTQYF. The CDR3 DNA reads TGCGCCAGCAGCTTGGTAGCGGGAGGGGGTGATACGCAGTATTTT.

The chain carries TRBV5-6 and TRBJ2-1, with 10 bases aligning to TRBD2. CDR3 length: 13 residues. Germline CDR1 SGHDT, CDR2 YYEEEE. J lost 9 bases, V lost 2 bases, and 2 bases had no gene match. CDR3 DNA sequence: TGTGCCAGCAGCTTACTAGCGGGGTTTGAGCAGTTCTTC. This translates into CASSLLAGFEQFF. Drawing the rest from reference TRBV5-6 and TRBJ2-1, the complete variable domain is DAGVTQSPTHLIKTRGQQVTLRCSPKSGHDTVSWYQQALGQGPQFIFQYYEEEERQRGNFPDRFSGHQFPNYSSELNVNALLLGDSALYLCASSLLAGFEQFFGPGTRLTVL.

This clone was detected a few times. The chain carries TRBV5-4 and TRBJ2-2; D might be TRBD2 (6 bases). The V gene lost 4 bases and the J gene lost 6 bases, with 16 bases spanning the gap. CDR3 length: 15 amino acids. The germline CDR1 and CDR2 sequences are SGHNT and YYREEE (reference sequence). CDR3 nucleotides: TGTGCCAGCAGCGCGGGGTCCCTTGGGCCCGGGGAGCTGTTTTTT. Its protein product is CASSAGSLGPGELFF.

The chain is built from TRBV2 and TRBJ1-2; tentatively, D is TRBD1 (5 bases). The CDR3 is made up of 12 amino acids. V gave up 5 bases and J gave up 6 bases, with 10 bases separating them. From germline, CDR1 is SNHLY and CDR2 FYNNEI. The CDR3: CASSRQLDGYTF. Written as DNA, the CDR3 is TGTGCCAGCAGTAGACAGCTCGATGGCTACACCTTC.

The rearrangement uses TRBV25-1 and TRBJ2-7; TRBD1 might be the D (5 bases). V was trimmed by 3 bases and J by 7 bases, leaving 10 bases between them. Germline CDR1 MGHDK, CDR2 SYGVNS. This CDR3 comprises 12 residues. CDR3 region: CASSEQGWEQYF. In DNA form, the CDR3 reads TGTGCCAGCAGTGAGCAGGGTTGGGAGCAGTACTTC.

V usage is TRBV19 and J usage is TRBJ1-2, with 8 bases that match TRBD1. The CDR3 length is 17 residues. J was trimmed by 0 bases and V by 4 bases; bases with no gene match: 10. Per the germline V gene, CDR1 is LNHDA and CDR2 is SQIVND (reference sequence). CDR3 sequence: CASSRDVGTGSNYGYTF. CDR3 coding DNA: TGTGCCAGTAGTAGAGACGTCGGGACAGGCTCTAACTATGGCTACACCTTC.

V usage is TRBV10-3 and J usage is TRBJ1-2; D remains ambiguous. Between the trimmed V and J ends, which lost 2 bases and 8 bases, there was a span of 3 bases. The CDR3 loop spans 10 amino acids. Germline V gene sequence: CDR1 ENHRY, CDR2 SYGVKD. This CDR3 is CAISEPGYTF. In DNA form, the CDR3 reads TGTGCCATCAGTGAGCCGGGCTACACCTTC.

The chain is built from TRBV19 and TRBJ2-1, with 10 bases identical to TRBD2. Germline CDR1 LNHDA, CDR2 SQIVND (reference sequence). The CDR3 length is 15 residues. The J segment lost 6 bases and the V segment lost 4 bases, leaving 6 bases of the junction unmatched. CDR3 amino acids: CASSTLAGIGNEQFF. Written as DNA, the CDR3 is TGTGCCAGTAGTACACTAGCGGGGATCGGCAATGAGCAGTTCTTC.

V is TRBV10-3 and J is TRBJ2-7; possible D gene TRBD1, 6 bases. Germline-derived CDR1 and CDR2 are ENHRY and SYGVKD. V lost 5 bases and J lost 0, with 8 bases in between. This CDR3 spans 13 amino acids. CDR3 bases: TGTGCCATCAGTACGGACAGCTCCTACGAGCAGTACTTC. As protein: CAISTDSSYEQYF.

DNA of the CDR3: TGTGCCAGCAGCTTAGATGGACTTCCCTACGAGCAGTACTTC. Protein product: CASSLDGLPYEQYF. V gene TRBV11-2 combines with J gene TRBJ2-7, with a possible D match to TRBD2 (5 bases). The CDR3 runs to 14 residues. Trimming cost V 0 bases and J 2 bases, with 8 bases left between them. Germline V lookup: CDR1 SGHAT, CDR2 FQNNGV.

This chain links TRBV18 with TRBJ2-7; 8 bases are a match to TRBD1. Per germline, CDR1 KGHSH and CDR2 LQKENI. There are 15 residues in the CDR3. Losses at the gene ends were 3 bases for V and 4 bases for J; bases not matched to a gene: 8. CDR3 in amino acids: CASSPQGTGLYEQYF. In DNA, the CDR3 is TGTGCCAGCTCACCTCAGGGGACAGGTTTGTACGAGCAGTACTTC. Full variable domain (missing parts from reference TRBV18 and TRBJ2-7): NAGVMQNPRHLVRRRGQEARLRCSPMKGHSHVYWYRQLPEEGLKFMVYLQKENIIDESGMPKERFSAEFPKEGPSILRIQQVVRGDSAAYFCASSPQGTGLYEQYFGPGTRLTVT.

The chain employs TRBV14 and TRBJ2-7; TRBD1 matches at 8 bases. The trim removed 0 bases at V and 4 bases at J, leaving 5 bases unmatched. Germline V gives CDR1 SGHDN, CDR2 FVKESK. The CDR3 has 15 amino acids. The CDR3 region is CASSQEAGGRYEQYF. The CDR3 bases are TGTGCCAGCAGCCAAGAGGCAGGGGGCCGGTACGAGCAGTACTTC.

The chain joins TRBV9 to TRBJ1-2; TRBD1 might be the D (6 bases). Trimming took off 2 bases at V and 0 bases at J, with 11 bases between the two ends. The CDR3 totals 15 residues. Germline CDR1 SGDLS, CDR2 YYNGEE. This CDR3 reads CASSVGQNSNYGYTF. Here the CDR3 DNA reads TGTGCCAGCAGCGTCGGACAGAACTCTAACTATGGCTACACCTTC.

This clone occurred a few times. The V and J genes are TRBV5-4 and TRBJ1-1; D unresolved. The CDR3 sequence is 13 residues long. Trimming removed 3 bases at V and 4 bases at J, with 10 bases between. Germline-derived CDR1 and CDR2 are SGHNT and YYREEE (reference sequence). CDR3 DNA sequence: TGTGCCAGCAGCTCCCAGCGAGGCACTGAAGCTTTCTTT. Its protein product is CASSSQRGTEAFF.

The chain employs TRBV6-1 and TRBJ2-7, with D possibly matching TRBD1 (6 bases). CDR3 size: 17 residues. Per the germline V gene, CDR1 is MNHNS and CDR2 is SASEGT. Trimming cost V 4 bases and J 2 bases, with 21 bases left between them. DNA of the CDR3: TGTGCCAGCAGTGTTTCGATACAGGGCAAACCAACCTACGAGCAGTACTTC. Its protein is CASSVSIQGKPTYEQYF.

This chain uses TRBV6-1 with TRBJ2-5; 7 bases are shared with TRBD2. The CDR3 consists of 13 residues. Germline V gene data show CDR1 as MNHNS and CDR2 as SASEGT. Germline trimming cut 7 bases from V and 0 bases from J; bases unmatched to any gene: 2. CDR3 coding DNA: TGTGCCAGCAACCTAGCGGACCAAGAGACCCAGTACTTC. Residues: CASNLADQETQYF.

CDR3 coding DNA: TGTGCCAGCAGTTTATCGTCATGGGCGGGAAAAACTGAAGCTTTCTTT. This encodes CASSLSSWAGKTEAFF. This rearrangement joins TRBV28 to TRBJ1-1; no definite D call. The germline CDR1 and CDR2 sequences are MDHEN and SYDVKM. The CDR3 is 16 amino acids. V lost 1 base to trimming and J lost 5 bases, with 17 bases between them.

V usage is TRBV13 and J usage is TRBJ1-3; 7 nucleotides line up with TRBD1. Germline-derived CDR1 and CDR2 are PRHDT and FYEKMQ (reference sequence). CDR3 length: 15 residues. J gave up 4 bases and V 5 bases, and 8 bases lay outside the gene matches. The CDR3 DNA follows: TGTGCCAGCAGCGACGGGACAGCTACGGGAAACACCATATATTTT. As protein: CASSDGTATGNTIYF.

This chain links TRBV5-1 with TRBJ2-3, with D tentatively TRBD1 (5 bases). The germline V gene encodes CDR1 SGHRS and CDR2 YFSETQ. Trimming cost V 4 bases and J 6 bases, with 18 bases left between them. The CDR3 covers 15 residues. The CDR3 nucleotides read TGCGCCAGCAGCCCTGGGGCAGGGTTGAGCGATACGCAGTATTTT. Translated, it gives CASSPGAGLSDTQYF.

This clone was observed a few times. This rearrangement joins TRBV12-5 to TRBJ1-1; D uncertain. This CDR3 is built from 11 residues. Germline values: CDR1 LGHNT, CDR2 FRNRAP. V lost 6 bases, J lost 1 base, and 3 bases lay in between. CDR3 nucleotide sequence: TGTGCTAGTGGCCGGAACACTGAAGCTTTCTTT. Translated, it gives CASGRNTEAFF.

As DNA, the CDR3 is TGTGCCAGCAGGGCGAGCGGGAAAATTGAAAATCAGCCCCAGCATTTT. Residues: CASRASGKIENQPQHF. This chain links TRBV28 with TRBJ1-5, with D unclear. Germline loops: CDR1 MDHEN, CDR2 SYDVKM. V lost 6 bases, J lost 4 bases, and 19 bases lay in between. CDR3 length: 16 amino acids.

This rearrangement joins TRBV10-3 to TRBJ2-1; tentative D call: TRBD2 (5 bases). The germline CDR1 and CDR2 sequences are ENHRY and SYGVKD. Trimming pared 8 bases from V and 9 bases from J, leaving 11 bases between. This CDR3 has 11 amino acids. CDR3 residues: CAIGEGSEQFF. The CDR3 coding sequence is TGTGCCATCGGGGAAGGGAGTGAGCAGTTCTTC.

This clone was counted only a few times. The chain links TRBV7-2 to TRBJ2-5; D gene unclear. Between the trimmed V and J ends, which lost 3 bases and 3 bases, there was a span of 8 bases. The CDR3 consists of 13 residues. The V gene's germline CDR1 is SGHTA and CDR2 FQGNSA. CDR3 coding DNA: TGTGCCAGCAGCTTCCGACTTAAAGAGACCCAGTACTTC. Translating it yields CASSFRLKETQYF. Complete variable domain (other parts from reference TRBV7-2 and TRBJ2-5): GAGVSQSPSNKVTEKGKDVELRCDPISGHTALYWYRQSLGQGLEFLIYFQGNSAPDKSGLPSDRFSAERTGGSVSTLTIQRTQQEDSAVYLCASSFRLKETQYFGPGTRLLVL.

V gene TRBV6-1 combines with J gene TRBJ2-7, with 10 bases fitting TRBD2. The CDR3 consists of 14 residues. Trimming cost V 7 bases and J 2 bases; bases outside gene matches: 5. Germline V lookup: CDR1 MNHNS, CDR2 SASEGT. The CDR3 reads CASTLTSGPYEQYF. The CDR3 DNA reads as TGTGCCAGCACCCTGACTAGCGGGCCCTACGAGCAGTACTTC.